In its sample, the clone carrying this TCR beta chain was seen a few times. The antigen is not known. The CDR3 sequence is 16 residues long. The germline CDR1 and CDR2 sequences are LNHNV and YYDKDF (reference sequence). Trimming took 5 bases from V and 7 from J; bases not matched to a gene: 9. These data originate in a study of response to subunit inactivated influenza vaccine. Whole-study results and caveats: The authors suggested that few new T cells are recruited per seasonal influenza vaccination.

TCRdb itself ran the RT-PCR reads through MiXCR, one entry per CDR3 protein. The sample lists about 800,000 distinct CDR3 sequences; 20% to 25% were seen once. The sequence was obtained from a man aged 50-60 years who received an inactivated influenza vaccine. The V call is TRBV15, the J call TRBJ2-1; TRBD2 matches at 12 bases. The sample in question was PBMCs from blood, obtained 5 days after vaccination. CDR3 region: CATSLRTSGIGNEQFF. CDR3 coding DNA: TGTGCCACCAGCCTGAGGACTAGCGGGATAGGGAATGAGCAGTTCTTC.